The clone carrying this T cell receptor (beta chain) was observed once. What it binds is not known. V lost 0 bases, J lost 12 bases, and 9 bases lay in between. The CDR3 is made up of 12 amino acids. Germline-derived CDR1 and CDR2 are MGHRA and YSYEKL. The time point was: cycle 4 day 1 (C4D1), after more than five weeks of nivolumab. All the patients suffered relapse after autologous stem cell transplantation, and brentuximab vedotin exposure differed. The data derive from a study of PD-1 blockade in classical Hodgkin lymphoma. Study-wide results and limits: Nothing has yet pinned down what causes the repertoire differences, possibly disease activity or prior therapy.

Generated by immunoSEQ multiplex PCR, the TCRdb table keeps only in-frame clones and is missing some. The sample consists of more than 95,000 clones, about nine tenths of them appearing once. This material consisted of peripheral blood mononuclear cells (PBMCs), taken before the fourth cycle of nivolumab. The origin of this receptor is a human donor with classical Hodgkin lymphoma. The rearrangement links TRBV4-1 to TRBJ2-1; D is undetermined. The CDR3 loop is CASSQEDEWQFF. For the CDR3, the DNA is TGCGCCAGCAGCCAAGAAGATGAGTGGCAGTTCTTC.